Given below is one T cell receptor beta chain in context. Seattle's cohort entered during active infection and was followed longitudinally. The sample is drawn from a study of blood T cell repertoires in COVID-19. Study at large: Sites in the United States, Italy and Spain provided acute and convalescent COVID-19 samples.

The V gene's germline CDR1 is LGHNA and CDR2 YSLEER. Germline trimming cut 3 bases from V and 4 bases from J; bases unmatched to any gene: 9. This CDR3 has 16 residues. Produced via immunoSEQ multiplex PCR; TCRdb's table is partial and in-frame only. Of some 300,000 clones in the sample, 75% to 90% were seen once. What was sequenced was peripheral blood. The origin of this receptor is a woman in her 70s with COVID-19, enrolled during active disease. The chain uses TRBV4-3 and TRBJ2-5; 9 bases are a match to TRBD1. DNA for the CDR3: TGCGCCAGCAGCCAGACGTCACAGGGGGCGGGAGAGACCCAGTACTTC. It translates to CASSQTSQGAGETQYF.